This T cell receptor (beta chain) was recorded in a study of blood T cell repertoires in COVID-19. Per the germline V gene, CDR1 is LNHDA and CDR2 is SQIVND (reference sequence). This CDR3 region has 15 residues. V dropped 4 bases and J dropped 2; count of bases not matched to a gene: 8. Measured with immunoSEQ multiplex PCR; TCRdb has only the in-frame clones, and not every one. The sample has 310,000 or so clones, about 90% seen once; the top ten hold around 2.2%. Sequencing was done on a sample of peripheral blood. The V and J genes are TRBV19 and TRBJ2-7; 7 positions match TRBD2. The sequence was obtained from a woman in her forties or fifties who had recovered from COVID-19. CDR3 loop: CASSSPRGGTYEQYF. In nucleotides, the CDR3 is TGTGCCAGTAGTAGTCCCCGGGGAGGGACCTACGAGCAGTACTTC. The full variable domain, its missing parts supplied by reference TRBV19 and TRBJ2-7, is DGGITQSPKYLFRKEGQNVTLSCEQNLNHDAMYWYRQDPGQGLRLIYYSQIVNDFQKGDIAEGYSVSREKKESFPLTVTSAQKNPTAFYLCASSSPRGGTYEQYFGPGTRLTVT.